This T cell receptor (beta chain) was obtained from a study of vaccination and CD4 T cells after COVID-19. Study overall: Controls had a CEFX pool, an HIV-1 Nef pool, or no peptide added.

Trimming pared 5 bases from V and 3 bases from J, leaving 11 bases between. This CDR3 spans 13 amino acids. Germline CDR1 reads MNHNS; CDR2 reads SASEGT. Comments on this clonotype: Its matching antigen is unknown.

Treatment denoted: roughly 10-day PBMC culture with coronavirus spike peptide pools or control peptides (ViraFEST assay). The Oncomine TCR Beta short-read assay was applied to DNA of cultured CD4+ T cells. TCRdb analysed the PCR reads with MiXCR anew, one entry per CDR3 protein. The table shows 15,000 to 20,000 distinct CDR3 sequences, with 55% occurring only once. The clonotype originates from a human donor who had recovered from COVID-19. This sequence joins TRBV6-1 and TRBJ2-7; tentatively, D is TRBD2 (5 bases). The sample taken for sequencing was CD4+ T cells from blood, cultured in vitro. CDR3 sequence reads: CASSTGEFYEQYF. CDR3 nucleotide sequence: TGTGCCAGCAGTACCGGGGAATTCTACGAGCAGTACTTC.